This record concerns one TCR beta chain sequence. As yet, its antigen is unknown. The immunoSEQ assay was version 4, run in survey mode. Assay: immunoSEQ multiplex PCR; the TCRdb copy retains only in-frame clones and omits some. Among approximately 35,000 clones listed, roughly four fifths were seen once. The data are from a study of persistence of HIV-infected CD4 T cells. The study, taken as a whole, reports: Within sorted populations, more oligoclonal TCRs accompanied more oligoclonal proviruses. Degenerate expanded CDR3beta sequences were enriched among CMV- and Gag-responding cells.

Per the germline V gene, CDR1 is SGHNT and CDR2 is YENEEA. This CDR3 has 13 amino acids. J was trimmed by 10 bases and V by 5 bases; bases with no gene match: 8. Lysates of CMV-infected fibroblasts at about 10 ug/mL stimulated these cells. CD40L/CD69 double-negative CD45RO-high memory CD4+ T cells were collected. Before stimulation, PBMCs underwent CD8+ T cell depletion. V is TRBV11-3 and J is TRBJ2-3, with 8 bases matching TRBD1. This sample comprised CD4+ T cells sorted from PBMCs after roughly 18-hour stimulation, obtained from a patient who received antiretroviral therapy. The source of this sequence is an adult man with HIV who was CMV-seropositive. The CDR3 loop is CASSARQGQAQYF. The CDR3 bases are TGTGCCAGCAGCGCTCGACAGGGGCAGGCGCAGTATTTT.